Listed here is a single T cell receptor (beta chain). Antigen unknown. The data stem from a study of cytomegalovirus exposure and HLA in healthy donors. Study-wide results and caveats: Usually a TCR sequence was rare, but some public TCRs were found in many donors.

The assay was immunoSEQ multiplex PCR, and TCRdb's table has in-frame clones only and misses some. This table holds approximately 270,000 clones, 90% found once. The V gene end was trimmed by 5 bases and the J gene end by 7 bases; junction bases not matched to a gene: 8. Germline V CDR1 and CDR2: KGHSH, LQKENI. This CDR3 spans 15 amino acids. The source of this sequence is a woman aged 18-29 years in good health and CMV-seronegative. Sequenced: PBMCs. The chain joins TRBV18 to TRBJ1-6, with TRBD1 identical over 7 bases. The CDR3 nucleotides are TGTGCCAGCTCAGACTACAGGGGTGGGAATTCACCCCTCCACTTT. This encodes CASSDYRGGNSPLHF.